This record concerns one T cell receptor (delta chain) sequence. This clone was seen a handful of times. Its antigen has not been determined. No base quality values were provided; no much bigger clone lies one nucleotide off. RNA extraction was performed with the RNeasy mini kit, and reverse transcription was done with Superscript III. To generate the CDR3 amplicons, a multiplex PCR was run using pooled V-gene forward primers together with a constant-region reverse primer that carried Illumina adaptor overhangs. Amplicons were gel-purified, then indexed with Nextera index primers over about 8 extra PCR cycles and purified with AMPure XP beads. Libraries were sequenced on an Illumina MiSeq with paired-end 250 bp reads, dual indexing and about 20% PhiX spike-in. The paper's data handling went like this. FastQC was used to quality check the reads, while ea-utils fastq-join merged the TRG read pairs. IMGT/HighV-QUEST was used to annotate the sequences, only productive sequences with an unambiguous V-gene assignment were kept, and clonotypes were defined as sequences sharing an identical CDR3 sequence. For downstream analysis, VDJtools 1.1.1, tcR 2.2.3, Treemap and vegan Shannon diversity in R 3.4.4 were used. The public reads were reprocessed by TCRdb using CATT, and rows of matching DNA were later combined. The V and J calls here are based on TCRdb, not the publication. The sample table contains about 58,000 delta-chain clones; only one count was recorded for over 12% of them. About 0.35% of the sample is taken by the ten largest.

From the germline V gene, CDR1 is TSWWSYY and CDR2 is QGS. From its cysteine to its phenylalanine, the CDR3 spans 20 amino acids. Here the CDR3 DNA is all that survives: 60 bases in frame from base 1. V trim: 2 bases; J trim: 1 base; unmatched bases: 19. This record belongs to a study of Vδ1+ human thymocytes (dated by TCRdb to the late 2010s). Describing the broader study: As a data resource, the study described the mRNA-level TRG and TRD CDR3 repertoires found in highly purified Vdelta1+ thymocytes taken from young children. Earlier work had validated the multiplex-based CDR3 amplicon strategy against 5'RACE-based methods for generating CDR3 amplicons.

Thymic samples were depleted of alphabeta T cells, then CD3+ TCRVdelta1+ TCRVdelta2- thymocytes were FACS-sorted. A purity of roughly 96% to 99.6% was achieved for sorted Vdelta1+ thymocytes. The thymic specimens were obtained from fewer than 10 paediatric patients, aged roughly 5 days to 16 months, who were having corrective cardiac surgery. After the thymic tissue was dispersed, mononuclear cells were isolated using a Histopaque-1077 density gradient. The staining antibodies were anti-TCRVdelta1 clone TS8.2, anti-TCRVdelta2 clone B6, anti-CD3 clone HIT3a and anti-TCRalphabeta clone IP26. General conclusions and limits of the study: Despite high sort purity, 15% to 20% of thymic TRD sequences were Vdelta2 (and few Vdelta3), unlike peripheral blood Vdelta1+ controls. Because no clustering by age or sex was observed, donors were not stratified by these variables in the analyses. Numerous TRG clonotypes were shared among donors (up to roughly 6.9x10^3), while TRD repertoires were essentially private (a maximum of roughly 100 shared). Because unexpected Vdelta2 sequences could lead to misinterpretation of bulk repertoire data, the authors recommended using highly purified populations and single-cell validation. In contrast to oligoclonal peripheral blood repertoires, thymic TRG and TRD repertoires appeared to be highly polyclonal with Gaussian CDR3 length distributions.

Recombination linked TRDV1 to TRDJ1; 7 middle bases align to TRDD3. Sequenced material: Vdelta1+ gamma-delta thymocytes from the thymus. What the cell subset or site label conveys for this sample: FACS-sorted CD3+ TCRalphabeta- TCRVdelta1+ TCRVdelta2- thymocytes. This clonotype was obtained from a girl in the first two years of life who had congenital heart surgery. The nucleotide sequence is TGTGCTCTTGGGGAATTTCGGTTGATGGGGGAACTACCGTTCACCGATAAACTCATCTTT. This sequence encodes CALGEFRLMGELPFTDKLIF.